A selection of T cell receptor beta chains follows, all from one sample in a study of identical twins. TCRdb analysed the 5' RACE reads with MiXCR anew, one entry per CDR3 protein. Of hundreds of thousands of distinct CDR3 sequences in the sample, 5.5% to 7.5% were seen once. The sample consisted of naive T cells sorted from blood. These receptors all come from a man younger than 35 in good health. The CDR3 runs from the conserved cysteine through the conserved F or W. The D gene is left open where the match is weak. Size values are once, few and many counts, or a class for expanded clones, and some rows have none.

TRBV12-3/TRBV12-4	TRBD1	TRBJ2-7	14	few	CASSPDRASYEQYF	TGTGCCAGCAGTCCGGACAGGGCCTCCTACGAGCAGTACTTC
TRBV15	-	TRBJ2-4	15	many	CATSPSSALQDIQYF	TGTGCCACCAGTCCGAGTTCGGCCCTTCAAGACATTCAGTACTTC
TRBV11-2	-	TRBJ2-1	12	-	CASSLGGSVQFF	TGTGCCAGCAGCTTAGGAGGAAGCGTGCAGTTCTTC
TRBV12-3/TRBV12-4	-	TRBJ1-6	16	-	CASSFDQRIYNSPLHF	TGTGCCAGCAGTTTTGATCAACGGATCTATAATTCACCCCTCCACTTT
TRBV28	-	TRBJ2-2	16	many	CASTSSTLRGTGELFF	TGTGCCAGCACTTCGTCTACCCTGCGGGGCACCGGGGAGCTGTTTTTT
TRBV14	TRBD2	TRBJ2-1	19	-	CASSPHPAAGTSGSDEQFF	TGTGCCAGCAGCCCTCATCCCGCCGCCGGGACTAGCGGGTCCGATGAGCAGTTCTTC
TRBV20-1	TRBD1	TRBJ1-1	11	many	CSARGLAEAFF	TGCAGTGCAAGGGGGCTTGCTGAAGCTTTCTTT
TRBV29-1	TRBD2	TRBJ2-1	14	many	CSGGGRAFYNEQFF	TGCAGCGGGGGGGGGAGGGCCTTCTACAATGAGCAGTTCTTC
TRBV11-1	-	TRBJ2-1	14	many	CASSLTRDFDEQFF	TGTGCCAGCAGCCTCACCCGGGACTTCGATGAGCAGTTCTTC
TRBV12-3/TRBV12-4	TRBD2	TRBJ2-1	15	few	CASSPAGDPYNEQFF	TGTGCCAGCAGTCCAGCGGGAGATCCCTACAATGAGCAGTTCTTC
TRBV6-5	-	TRBJ2-1	13	-	CASSYPGGVEQFF	TGTGCCAGCAGTTACCCCGGAGGTGTTGAGCAGTTCTTC
TRBV12-3/TRBV12-4	-	TRBJ1-1	14	-	CASVAGLVNTEAFF	TGTGCCAGCGTTGCAGGCCTCGTGAACACTGAAGCTTTCTTT
TRBV19	TRBD1	TRBJ1-5	13	-	CASRDRSNQPQHF	TGTGCCAGTAGGGACAGGAGTAATCAGCCCCAGCATTTT
TRBV7-6	-	TRBJ2-5	15	-	CASSLVVSNQETQYF	TGTGCCAGCAGCTTAGTGGTTAGTAACCAAGAGACCCAGTACTTC
TRBV10-3	TRBD2	TRBJ2-3	15	few	CAISESLAATDTQYF	TGTGCCATCAGTGAGTCTCTAGCGGCCACAGATACGCAGTATTTT
TRBV6-5	-	TRBJ1-1	16	-	CASSWGGGFGNTEAFF	TGTGCCAGCAGTTGGGGGGGGGGTTTTGGGAACACTGAAGCTTTCTTT
TRBV14	-	TRBJ1-2	14	few	CASSQDVGVYGYTF	TGTGCCAGCAGCCAAGATGTTGGGGTCTATGGCTACACCTTC
TRBV7-9	-	TRBJ2-1	12	-	CASSPSSPEGFF	TGTGCCAGCAGCCCGTCGAGCCCTGAGGGGTTCTTC
TRBV5-1	-	TRBJ2-1	16	many	CASSLVVTTTSSKQFF	TGCGCCAGCAGCTTGGTAGTAACCACAACAAGTAGCAAGCAGTTCTTC
TRBV12-3/TRBV12-4	-	TRBJ2-5	15	many	CASSLVKVFGETQYF	TGTGCCAGCAGTTTGGTTAAGGTTTTTGGAGAGACCCAGTACTTC
TRBV19	TRBD1	TRBJ1-5	15	few	CASSPQTGSGLAQHF	TGTGCCAGTAGTCCTCAGACAGGGTCCGGGCTGGCCCAGCATTTT
TRBV6-1	-	TRBJ2-1	14	-	CASSPGVWENEQFF	TGTGCCAGCAGCCCGGGAGTTTGGGAAAATGAGCAGTTCTTC
TRBV9	TRBD1	TRBJ2-2	17	many	CASSLRTGTANTGELFF	TGTGCCAGCAGCCTAAGAACCGGGACAGCGAACACCGGGGAGCTGTTTTTT